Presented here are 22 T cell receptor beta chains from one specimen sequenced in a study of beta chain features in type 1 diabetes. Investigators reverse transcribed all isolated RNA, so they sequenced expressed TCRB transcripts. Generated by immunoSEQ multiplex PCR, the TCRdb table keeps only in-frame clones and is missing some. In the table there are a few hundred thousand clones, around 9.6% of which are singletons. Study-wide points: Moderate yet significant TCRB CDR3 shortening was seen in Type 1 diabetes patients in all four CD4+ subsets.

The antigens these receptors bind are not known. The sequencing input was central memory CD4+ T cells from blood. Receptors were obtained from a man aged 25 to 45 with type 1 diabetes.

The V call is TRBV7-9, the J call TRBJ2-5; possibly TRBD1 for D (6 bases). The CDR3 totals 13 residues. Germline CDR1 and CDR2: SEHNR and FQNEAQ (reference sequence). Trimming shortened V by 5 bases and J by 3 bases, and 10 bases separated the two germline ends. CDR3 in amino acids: CASSNSGEETQYF. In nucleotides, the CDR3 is TGTGCCAGCAGCAATTCAGGGGAAGAGACCCAGTACTTC.

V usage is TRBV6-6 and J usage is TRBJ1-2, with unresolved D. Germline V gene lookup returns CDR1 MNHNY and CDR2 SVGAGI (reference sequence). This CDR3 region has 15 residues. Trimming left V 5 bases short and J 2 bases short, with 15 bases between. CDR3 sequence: CASSVGQTSNYGYTF. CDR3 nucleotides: TGTGCCAGCAGTGTCGGCCAGACGTCAAACTATGGCTACACCTTC.

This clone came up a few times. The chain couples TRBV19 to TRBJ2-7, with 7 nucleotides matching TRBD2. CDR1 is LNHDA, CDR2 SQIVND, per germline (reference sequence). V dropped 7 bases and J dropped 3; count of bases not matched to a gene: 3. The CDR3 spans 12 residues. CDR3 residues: CASNSGGYEQYF. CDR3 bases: TGTGCCAGTAACTCGGGGGGCTACGAGCAGTACTTC. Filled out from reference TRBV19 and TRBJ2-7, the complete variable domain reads DGGITQSPKYLFRKEGQNVTLSCEQNLNHDAMYWYRQDPGQGLRLIYYSQIVNDFQKGDIAEGYSVSREKKESFPLTVTSAQKNPTAFYLCASNSGGYEQYFGPGTRLTVT.

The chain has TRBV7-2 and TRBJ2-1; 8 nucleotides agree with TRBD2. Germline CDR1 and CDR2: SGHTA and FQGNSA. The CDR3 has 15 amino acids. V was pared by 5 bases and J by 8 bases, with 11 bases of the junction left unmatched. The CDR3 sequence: CASSPWGVAGYEQFF. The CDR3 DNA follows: TGTGCCAGCAGCCCATGGGGGGTAGCGGGGTATGAGCAGTTCTTC.

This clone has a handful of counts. The chain's CDR3 is CASSLNRENEKLFF. CDR3 bases: TGTGCCAGCAGCTTAAACAGGGAAAATGAAAAACTGTTTTTT. This chain connects TRBV5-4 to TRBJ1-4, with D perhaps TRBD1 (6 bases). V shed 2 bases and J shed 5 bases, with 10 bases lying between them. The CDR3 sequence is 14 residues long. Germline lookup yields CDR1 SGHNT and CDR2 YYREEE (reference sequence).

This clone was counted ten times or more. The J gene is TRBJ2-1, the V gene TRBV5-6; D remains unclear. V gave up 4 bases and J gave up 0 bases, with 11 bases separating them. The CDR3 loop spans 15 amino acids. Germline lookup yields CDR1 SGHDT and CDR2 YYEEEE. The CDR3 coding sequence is TGTGCCAGCAGCACTGCCGCCAGCTCCTACAATGAGCAGTTCTTC. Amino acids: CASSTAASSYNEQFF.

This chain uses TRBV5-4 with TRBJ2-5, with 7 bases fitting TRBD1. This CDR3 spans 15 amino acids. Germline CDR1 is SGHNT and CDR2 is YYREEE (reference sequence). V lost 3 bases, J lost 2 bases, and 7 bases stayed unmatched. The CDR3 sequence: CASSSRDSLQETQYF. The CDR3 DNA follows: TGTGCCAGCAGCTCCCGGGACAGCTTACAAGAGACCCAGTACTTC. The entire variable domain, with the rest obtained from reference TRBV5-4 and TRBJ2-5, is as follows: ETGVTQSPTHLIKTRGQQVTLRCSSQSGHNTVSWYQQALGQGPQFIFQYYREEENGRGNFPPRFSGLQFPNYSSELNVNALELDDSALYLCASSSRDSLQETQYFGPGTRLLVL.

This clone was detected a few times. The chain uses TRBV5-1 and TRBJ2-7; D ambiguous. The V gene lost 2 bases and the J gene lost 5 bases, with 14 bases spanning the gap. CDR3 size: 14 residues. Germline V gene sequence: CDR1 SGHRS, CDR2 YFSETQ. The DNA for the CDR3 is TGCGCCAGCAGCTTAGAGGATGCTAGGGACGAGCAGTACTTC. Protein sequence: CASSLEDARDEQYF.

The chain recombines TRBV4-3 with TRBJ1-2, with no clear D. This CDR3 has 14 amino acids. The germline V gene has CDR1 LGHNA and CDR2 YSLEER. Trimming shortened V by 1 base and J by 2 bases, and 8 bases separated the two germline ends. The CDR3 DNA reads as TGCGCCAGCAGCCAAGTTGGAGACAACTATGGCTACACCTTC. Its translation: CASSQVGDNYGYTF.

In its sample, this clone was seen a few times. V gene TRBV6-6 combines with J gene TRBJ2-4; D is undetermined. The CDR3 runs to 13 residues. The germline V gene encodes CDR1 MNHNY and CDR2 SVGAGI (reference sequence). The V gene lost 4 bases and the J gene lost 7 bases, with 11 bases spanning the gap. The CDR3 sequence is CASSSQDGNIQYF. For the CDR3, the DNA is TGTGCCAGCAGTTCCCAAGACGGGAACATTCAGTACTTC.

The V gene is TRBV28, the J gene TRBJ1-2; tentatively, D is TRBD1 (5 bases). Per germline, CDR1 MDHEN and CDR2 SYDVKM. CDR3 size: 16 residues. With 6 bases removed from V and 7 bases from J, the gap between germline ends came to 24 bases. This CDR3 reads CASRDWTRGRGGGYTF. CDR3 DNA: TGTGCCAGCAGAGATTGGACCCGGGGACGCGGGGGTGGCTACACCTTC.

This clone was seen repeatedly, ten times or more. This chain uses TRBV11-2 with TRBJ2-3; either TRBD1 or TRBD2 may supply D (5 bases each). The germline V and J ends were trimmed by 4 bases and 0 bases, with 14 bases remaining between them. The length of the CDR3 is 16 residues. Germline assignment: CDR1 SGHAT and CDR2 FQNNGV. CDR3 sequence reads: CASSSVGTSSTDTQYF. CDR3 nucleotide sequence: TGTGCCAGCAGCTCAGTGGGGACCTCTAGCACAGATACGCAGTATTTT.

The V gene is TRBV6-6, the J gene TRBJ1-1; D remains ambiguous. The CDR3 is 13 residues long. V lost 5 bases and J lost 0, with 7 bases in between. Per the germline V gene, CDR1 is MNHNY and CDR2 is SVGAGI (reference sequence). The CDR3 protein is CASSPSMNTEAFF. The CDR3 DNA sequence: TGTGCCAGCAGTCCATCGATGAACACTGAAGCTTTCTTT.

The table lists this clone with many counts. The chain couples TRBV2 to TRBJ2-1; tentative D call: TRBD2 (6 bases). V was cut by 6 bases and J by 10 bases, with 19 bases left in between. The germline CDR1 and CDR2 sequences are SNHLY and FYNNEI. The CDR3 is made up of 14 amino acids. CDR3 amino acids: CASRLRTTSEEQFF. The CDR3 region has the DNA TGTGCCAGCAGACTCAGGACTACTAGTGAAGAGCAGTTCTTC.

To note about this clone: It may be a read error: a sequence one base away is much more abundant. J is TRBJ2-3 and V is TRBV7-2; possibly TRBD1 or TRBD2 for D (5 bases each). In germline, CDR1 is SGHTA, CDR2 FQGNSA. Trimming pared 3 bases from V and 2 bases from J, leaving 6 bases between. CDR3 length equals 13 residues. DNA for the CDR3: TGTGCCAGCAGCTTGGGGGACACAGATACGCAGTATTTT. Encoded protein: CASSLGDTDTQYF.

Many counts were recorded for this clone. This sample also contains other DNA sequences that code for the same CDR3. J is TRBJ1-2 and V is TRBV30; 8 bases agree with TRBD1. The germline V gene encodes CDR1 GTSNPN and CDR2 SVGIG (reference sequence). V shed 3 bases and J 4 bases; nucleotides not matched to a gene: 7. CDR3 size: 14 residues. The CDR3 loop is CAWSVRGRSYGYTF. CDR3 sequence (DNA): TGTGCCTGGAGCGTCAGGGGGCGCAGCTATGGCTACACCTTC.

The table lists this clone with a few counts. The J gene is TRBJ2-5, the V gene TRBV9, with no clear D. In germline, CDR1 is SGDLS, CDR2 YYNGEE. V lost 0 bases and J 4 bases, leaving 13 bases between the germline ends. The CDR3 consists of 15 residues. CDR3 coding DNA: TGTGCCAGCAGCGTAGCGAAACGAATTGGAGAGACCCAGTACTTC. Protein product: CASSVAKRIGETQYF.

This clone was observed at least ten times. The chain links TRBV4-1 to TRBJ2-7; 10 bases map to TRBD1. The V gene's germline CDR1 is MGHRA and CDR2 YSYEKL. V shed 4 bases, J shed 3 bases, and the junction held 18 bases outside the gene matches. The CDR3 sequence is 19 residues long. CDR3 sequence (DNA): TGCGCCAGCAGCCCAACGGGACAGGGGAGGACACTAGGGTACTACGAGCAGTACTTC. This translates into CASSPTGQGRTLGYYEQYF.

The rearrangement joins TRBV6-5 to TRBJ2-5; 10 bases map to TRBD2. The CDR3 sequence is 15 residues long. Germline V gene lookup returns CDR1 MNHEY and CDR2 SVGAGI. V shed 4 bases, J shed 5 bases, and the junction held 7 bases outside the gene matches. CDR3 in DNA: TGTGCCAGCAGTTCCACCGGGACTAGCGAGGAGACCCAGTACTTC. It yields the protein CASSSTGTSEETQYF.

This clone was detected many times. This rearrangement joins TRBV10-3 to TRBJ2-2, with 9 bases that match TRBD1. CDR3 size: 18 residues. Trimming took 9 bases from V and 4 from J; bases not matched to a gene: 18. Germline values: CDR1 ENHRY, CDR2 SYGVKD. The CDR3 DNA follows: TGTGCCATAGGTCCGGGACAGGGACTTACAATCGCCACCGGGGAGCTGTTTTTT. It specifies CAIGPGQGLTIATGELFF.

This CDR3 is CASSLEGEHQPQHF. CDR3 DNA sequence: TGTGCCAGCAGCTTGGAAGGGGAGCATCAGCCCCAGCATTTT. The rearrangement links TRBV5-6 to TRBJ1-5, with D maybe TRBD1 (5 bases). Per germline, CDR1 SGHDT and CDR2 YYEEEE. This CDR3 is 14 amino acids long. V was trimmed by 0 bases and J by 5 bases, leaving 9 bases between them. The full variable domain, completed using reference TRBV5-6 and TRBJ1-5, is DAGVTQSPTHLIKTRGQQVTLRCSPKSGHDTVSWYQQALGQGPQFIFQYYEEEERQRGNFPDRFSGHQFPNYSSELNVNALLLGDSALYLCASSLEGEHQPQHFGDGTRLSIL.

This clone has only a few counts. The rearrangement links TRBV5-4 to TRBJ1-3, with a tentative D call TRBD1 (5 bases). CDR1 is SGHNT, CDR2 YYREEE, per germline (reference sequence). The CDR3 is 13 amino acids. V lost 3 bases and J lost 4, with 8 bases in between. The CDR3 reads CASSSNRGNTIYF. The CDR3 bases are TGTGCCAGCAGCTCGAACAGGGGAAACACCATATATTTT.